This is a list of T cell receptor beta chains from one sample in a study of identical twins. Via MiXCR, TCRdb re-called the 5' RACE reads, giving one row per CDR3 protein. The table has under 1 million distinct CDR3 sequences, about 12% seen once. The sample also formed part of further work on yellow fever vaccine responses in identical twins.

The sequenced sample was PBMCs. These receptors all stem from a woman aged 18 to 35 in good health. CDR3s include the opening cysteine and the closing phenylalanine or tryptophan. A D gene is named only where the DNA matches it firmly. Clone size is shown for a subset of rows, as once, few, many or a class of expanded clone.

>TRBV28|many|TRBJ2-7|TRBD1
TGTGCCAGCAGTTTGGGGGACAGCCTCTACGAGCAGTACTTC
CASSLGDSLYEQYF
>TRBV5-1|NA|TRBJ2-7|NA
TGCGCCAGCAGCACGGGGTGGAGGGACGACGAGCAGTACTTC
CASSTGWRDDEQYF
>TRBV20-1|few|TRBJ2-3|NA
TGCAGTGCTAGTTGGTCAGATACGCAGTATTTT
CSASWSDTQYF
>TRBV6-2/TRBV6-3|NA|TRBJ2-1|TRBD2
TGTGCCAGCAGTTACGGGTTAGCGGGAAGATACAATGAGCAGTTCTTC
CASSYGLAGRYNEQFF
>TRBV4-1|few|TRBJ2-5|NA
TGCGCCAGCAGCCACCCGACAGGCCAAGAGACCCAGTACTTC
CASSHPTGQETQYF
>TRBV7-6|few|TRBJ2-1|TRBD2
TGTGCCAGCAGCCCGGGAGGAGGTCTAGCGGGGTATTACAATGAGCAGTTCTTC
CASSPGGGLAGYYNEQFF
>TRBV29-1|NA|TRBJ1-1|NA
TGCAGCGAGATGACAGGTACGAACACTGAAGCTTTCTTT
CSEMTGTNTEAFF
>TRBV3-1|few|TRBJ2-1|NA
TGTGCCAGCAGCCAAGGTAGAGGCGGGAAAGCCGATGAGCAGTTCTTC
CASSQGRGGKADEQFF
>TRBV12-3/TRBV12-4|NA|TRBJ1-6|NA
TGTGCCAGCAGTCGTGAACAACAGAGTAACAATTCACCCCTCCACTTT
CASSREQQSNNSPLHF
>TRBV20-1|many|TRBJ2-7|TRBD2
TGCAGTGCTCCCGGGACTAGCGGCTACGAGCAGTACTTC
CSAPGTSGYEQYF
>TRBV2|few|TRBJ2-5|TRBD2
TGTGCCAGCGCTTTGGTAGCGGGGGGGGGAGAGACCCAGTACTTC
CASALVAGGGETQYF
>TRBV5-1|NA|TRBJ2-2|NA
TGCGCCAGCAGCTTGTCAACTGGGACCGGGGAGCTGTTTTTT
CASSLSTGTGELFF
>TRBV15|NA|TRBJ2-7|TRBD2
TGTGCCACCAGCAGGGGACTAGCGGGAATGAACGAGCAGTACTTC
CATSRGLAGMNEQYF